Each of the 29 T cell receptor beta chains below was sequenced from the same sample in a study of early T cells in non-severe SARS-CoV-2 infection. TCRdb called the 5' RACE reads again in MiXCR, with one record for every CDR3 protein. The profile shows tens of thousands of distinct CDR3 sequences, 9.5% to 15% of them singletons. The sequencing used whole blood, collected at baseline. These receptors all stem from an adult who was a healthcare worker with PCR-confirmed SARS-CoV-2 infection or an uninfected control (not recorded which).

This clonotype was recorded at least ten times. The V and J genes are TRBV7-8 and TRBJ1-2; TRBD1 might be the D (6 bases). From germline, CDR1 is SGHVS and CDR2 FQNEAQ. The V end was cut by 7 bases, the J end by 2 bases, with 11 bases between. This CDR3 has 13 amino acids. The CDR3, as DNA: TGTGCCAGCACCCAAGGGGGGAACTATGGCTACACCTTC. Translating gives CASTQGGNYGYTF. The variable domain in full, completed from reference TRBV7-8 and TRBJ1-2, reads GAGVSQSPRYKVAKRGQDVALRCDPISGHVSLFWYQQALGQGPEFLTYFQNEAQLDKSGLPSDRFFAERPEGSVSTLKIQRTQQEDSAVYLCASTQGGNYGYTFGSGTRLTVV.

The chain uses TRBV20-1 and TRBJ2-1; D is undetermined. Between the trimmed V and J ends, which lost 4 bases and 3 bases, there was a span of 13 bases. From germline, CDR1 is DFQATT and CDR2 SNEGSKA (reference sequence). The CDR3 has 14 residues. The chain's CDR3 is CSAKAQPFYNEQFF. CDR3 coding DNA: TGCAGTGCTAAGGCCCAGCCTTTCTACAATGAGCAGTTCTTC.

This clonotype showed up just a few times. The J gene is TRBJ2-7, the V gene TRBV20-1; D is ambiguous. CDR3 length: 14 residues. V shed 6 bases and J shed 2 bases, with 17 bases lying between them. Germline loops: CDR1 DFQATT, CDR2 SNEGSKA (reference sequence). The CDR3 loop reads CSAPPGRSPYEQYF. CDR3 coding DNA: TGCAGTGCCCCACCGGGCCGGTCACCCTACGAGCAGTACTTC.

This clonotype showed up many times. V usage is TRBV28 and J usage is TRBJ2-3, with D tentatively TRBD1 (6 bases). The V and J ends lost 1 base and 2 bases respectively, with 13 bases between them. CDR1 is MDHEN, CDR2 SYDVKM, per germline. This CDR3 is built from 16 residues. The CDR3 loop is CASSLSGVGSTDTQYF. The CDR3 DNA is TGTGCCAGCAGTTTATCAGGGGTTGGATCCACAGATACGCAGTATTTT.

This clonotype was observed a few times. The chain couples TRBV3-1 to TRBJ2-7; tentative D call: TRBD1 (6 bases). V dropped 4 bases and J dropped 3 bases, with 16 bases sitting between them. Germline CDR1 is LGHDT and CDR2 is YNNKEL (reference sequence). CDR3 size: 15 residues. The CDR3, as DNA: TGTGCCAGCAGCCCGTTCGGACAGCGGATCTACGAGCAGTACTTC. This sequence encodes CASSPFGQRIYEQYF.

This clonotype was counted a few times. The CDR3 loop is CASSSGQGIDTQYF. CDR3 DNA sequence: TGTGCCAGCAGCTCTGGACAGGGGATAGATACGCAGTATTTT. This chain links TRBV5-8 with TRBJ2-3; 9 bases fit TRBD1. CDR3 length equals 14 residues. The germline CDR1 and CDR2 sequences are SGHTS and YDEGEE. Trimming cost V 3 bases and J 5 bases; bases outside gene matches: 4.

This clonotype was detected only a few times. This sequence joins TRBV27 and TRBJ1-5; 8 nucleotides match TRBD1. The ends lost 7 bases at V and 5 bases at J; junction bases unmatched: 7. CDR1 and CDR2 (germline): MNHEY, SMNVEV (reference sequence). The CDR3 loop spans 14 amino acids. CDR3 amino acids: CASNDRGRDQPQHF. The CDR3 DNA reads as TGTGCCAGCAACGACAGGGGCCGGGATCAGCCCCAGCATTTT.

The J gene is TRBJ2-7, the V gene TRBV11-2, with TRBD1 as a possible D gene (5 bases). CDR1 and CDR2 (germline): SGHAT, FQNNGV. This CDR3 has 15 residues. The V and J ends lost 5 bases and 2 bases respectively, with 16 bases between them. The CDR3 is CASSLLGAAAYEQYF. In DNA, the CDR3 is TGTGCCAGCAGCCTCCTAGGGGCGGCCGCCTACGAGCAGTACTTC.

Many counts were recorded for this clonotype. The rearrangement uses TRBV11-2 and TRBJ2-7; D may be TRBD1 (6 bases). The germline V gene encodes CDR1 SGHAT and CDR2 FQNNGV. This CDR3 contains 14 residues. Trimming removed 3 bases from V and 3 bases from J, with 12 bases in between. The CDR3 spells CASSFATGSYEQYF. The CDR3 DNA is TGTGCCAGCAGCTTCGCGACAGGAAGCTACGAGCAGTACTTC.

This clonotype occurred a few times. A junction end diverges from the germline sequence, so it may reflect a read error. This rearrangement joins TRBV7-2 to TRBJ1-1, with TRBD1 matching over 7 bases. Per the germline V gene, CDR1 is SGHTA and CDR2 is FQGNSA. The CDR3 runs 14 residues. CDR3 residues: CVSSPTRDSVKAFF. The DNA for the CDR3 is TGTGTCAGCAGCCCCACTCGGGACAGTGTCAAGGCTTTCTTT.

This clonotype was seen many times. This chain connects TRBV3-1 to TRBJ2-1, with TRBD1 matching over 8 bases. Germline CDR1 reads LGHDT; CDR2 reads YNNKEL (reference sequence). The length of the CDR3 is 18 residues. V was pared by 4 bases and J by 0 bases, with 11 bases of the junction left unmatched. The CDR3 region is CASSLGQGTISSYNEQFF. As DNA, the CDR3 is TGTGCCAGCAGCCTCGGACAGGGTACCATTAGCTCCTACAATGAGCAGTTCTTC.

This clonotype appeared a few times. The chain carries TRBV25-1 and TRBJ1-1, with TRBD1 as a possible D gene (5 bases). The germline gives CDR1 MGHDK, CDR2 SYGVNS. The CDR3 extends over 12 amino acids. V was pared by 5 bases and J by 11 bases, with 15 bases between. The CDR3 coding sequence is TGTGCCAGCAGTCCCTACGGGGCGGGGGCTTTCTTT. Encoded protein: CASSPYGAGAFF.

The rearrangement joins TRBV27 to TRBJ2-2; a weak D match, TRBD2 (7 bases). V was trimmed by 5 bases and J by 1 base, leaving 14 bases between them. The length of the CDR3 is 16 residues. Germline V gene lookup returns CDR1 MNHEY and CDR2 SMNVEV (reference sequence). This chain's CDR3 is CASSVTGRVNTGELFF. The CDR3 nucleotides read TGTGCCAGCAGTGTTACAGGGAGGGTGAACACCGGGGAGCTGTTTTTT.

This clonotype has only a few counts. This chain links TRBV11-2 with TRBJ2-2, with D perhaps being TRBD1 or TRBD2 (5 bases each). V lost 1 base to trimming and J lost 7 bases, with 7 bases between them. Germline loops: CDR1 SGHAT, CDR2 FQNNGV. The CDR3 has 13 amino acids. The CDR3 DNA reads as TGTGCCAGCAGCTTAGGGGACGGCGGGGAGCTGTTTTTT. Protein: CASSLGDGGELFF.

This chain joins TRBV7-6 and TRBJ2-1, with a weak D call TRBD2 (5 bases). This CDR3 contains 15 residues. Per germline, CDR1 SGHVS and CDR2 FNYEAQ. Trimming removed 5 bases at V and 1 base at J, with 12 bases between. The CDR3 loop is CASSLLGRSYNEQFF. CDR3 DNA: TGTGCCAGCAGCCTACTAGGTCGGTCCTACAATGAGCAGTTCTTC.

The sample holds a few counts of this clonotype. This chain joins TRBV6-1 and TRBJ2-5; D could derive from TRBD1 or TRBD2 (5 bases each). The CDR3 extends over 14 amino acids. V lost 8 bases, J lost 1 base, and 14 bases lay in between. Germline-derived CDR1 and CDR2 are MNHNS and SASEGT. DNA for the CDR3: TGTGCCAGCCGACCTCCGGGGCCCCAAGAGACCCAGTACTTC. Protein: CASRPPGPQETQYF.

There are many counts of this clonotype. CDR3 region: CASSPQGGKVNTEAFF. Written as DNA, the CDR3 is TGTGCCAGCAGTCCCCAGGGGGGTAAGGTGAACACTGAAGCTTTCTTT. The V call is TRBV2, the J call TRBJ1-1; 7 bases fit TRBD1. Per the germline V gene, CDR1 is SNHLY and CDR2 is FYNNEI. The ends lost 5 bases at V and 0 bases at J; junction bases unmatched: 9. The CDR3 sequence is 16 residues long.

This clonotype was seen repeatedly, ten times or more. The rearrangement links TRBV20-1 to TRBJ1-2, with 7 bases that match TRBD1. J was trimmed by 0 bases and V by 3 bases; bases with no gene match: 10. The CDR3 totals 16 residues. Germline CDR1 and CDR2: DFQATT and SNEGSKA (reference sequence). The CDR3 here is CSASMGTAGANYGYTF. For the CDR3, the DNA is TGCAGTGCTAGCATGGGGACAGCCGGCGCTAACTATGGCTACACCTTC.

This clonotype occurred a few times. The chain recombines TRBV7-3 with TRBJ2-1, with a possible D match to TRBD1 (5 bases). V was clipped by 5 bases and J by 4 bases, with 9 bases between them. The germline CDR1 and CDR2 sequences are SGHTA and FQGTGA. The CDR3 loop spans 13 amino acids. CDR3 protein: CASSQTVYNEQFF. The CDR3 nucleotides read TGTGCCAGCAGCCAGACAGTTTACAATGAGCAGTTCTTC.

CDR3 DNA sequence: TGCGCCAGCAGCCCAAGGACAGGCCACGAGCAGTACTTC. It yields the protein CASSPRTGHEQYF. The chain employs TRBV5-1 and TRBJ2-7, with TRBD1 matching over 7 bases. V dropped 4 bases and J dropped 5; count of bases not matched to a gene: 6. Germline values: CDR1 SGHRS, CDR2 YFSETQ. This CDR3 is 13 amino acids long.

This clonotype has a handful of counts. One junction end disagrees with the germline gene, perhaps due to a read error. This chain uses TRBV7-2 with TRBJ2-1; D possibly corresponds to TRBD2 (6 bases). Germline V gives CDR1 SGHTA, CDR2 FQGNSA. The length of the CDR3 is 15 residues. The DNA for the CDR3 is TGTGCCAGCAGCTTAGTTGTGACTAGTTACAGTGAGCAGTTCTTC. It specifies CASSLVVTSYSEQFF.

This clonotype was found a few times. The chain carries TRBV11-2 and TRBJ2-3; D may be TRBD1 or TRBD2 (5 bases each). CDR1 is SGHAT, CDR2 FQNNGV, per germline. Trimming stripped 2 bases from V and 4 bases from J, with 10 bases between. The CDR3 is made up of 14 amino acids. The CDR3 DNA is TGTGCCAGCAGCTTAACGAGGGGCGCAGATACGCAGTATTTT. It yields the protein CASSLTRGADTQYF.

This clonotype was counted between two and nine times. J is TRBJ1-2 and V is TRBV7-2, with D unclear. Germline CDR1 and CDR2: SGHTA and FQGNSA. V lost 4 bases and J 7 bases, leaving 13 bases between the germline ends. The CDR3 extends over 13 amino acids. This CDR3 is CASSSYGVGGYTF. The CDR3 DNA follows: TGTGCCAGCAGCTCTTATGGCGTTGGTGGCTACACCTTC.

The gene calls are TRBV5-1 and TRBJ2-1; 10 nucleotides match TRBD1. This CDR3 is 14 amino acids long. Germline values: CDR1 SGHRS, CDR2 YFSETQ. The junction had 6 bases not matched to a gene; V was cut back by 4 bases and J by 8 bases. The CDR3 DNA reads as TGCGCCAGCAGCCTGGGACAGGGGAGGGATGAGCAGTTCTTC. Translation gives CASSLGQGRDEQFF. The whole variable domain, filled in from reference TRBV5-1 and TRBJ2-1, reads KAGVTQTPRYLIKTRGQQVTLSCSPISGHRSVSWYQQTPGQGLQFLFEYFSETQRNKGNFPGRFSGRQFSNSRSEMNVSTLELGDSALYLCASSLGQGRDEQFFGPGTRLTVL.

This clonotype has more than one count but fewer than ten. The rearrangement uses TRBV4-3 and TRBJ2-1, with D hard to call. Per germline, CDR1 LGHNA and CDR2 YSLEER. The CDR3 sequence is 13 residues long. Trimming shortened V by 4 bases and J by 7 bases, and 11 bases separated the two germline ends. DNA for the CDR3: TGCGCCAGCAGCCTAGAGACGGAAAATGAGCAGTTCTTC. Translated: CASSLETENEQFF.

This clonotype was detected ten times or more. The rearrangement uses TRBV28 and TRBJ1-6; D possibly corresponds to TRBD1 (6 bases). The length of the CDR3 is 15 residues. Trimming took off 5 bases at V and 0 bases at J, with 8 bases between the two ends. From germline, CDR1 is MDHEN and CDR2 SYDVKM. CDR3 in amino acids: CASSPGDSYNSPLHF. CDR3 DNA: TGTGCCAGCAGTCCAGGGGACTCCTATAATTCACCCCTCCACTTT.

This chain joins TRBV2 and TRBJ2-2; 8 bases line up with TRBD2. Trimming cost V 6 bases and J 1 base; bases outside gene matches: 7. Germline-derived CDR1 and CDR2 are SNHLY and FYNNEI. This CDR3 is built from 16 residues. The CDR3 here is CASRGTRGLNTGELFF. The CDR3, as DNA: TGTGCCAGCAGGGGGACTAGGGGCCTGAACACCGGGGAGCTGTTTTTT.

A few counts support this clonotype. V usage is TRBV11-2 and J usage is TRBJ1-1; D not resolved. The CDR3 consists of 13 residues. The V gene's germline CDR1 is SGHAT and CDR2 FQNNGV. V was pared by 5 bases and J by 6 bases, with 13 bases between. CDR3 sequence (DNA): TGTGCCAGCAGCCCCCGCGGGCGTGCTGAAGCTTTCTTT. Its translation: CASSPRGRAEAFF.

This clonotype was counted ten times or more. The V and J genes are TRBV28 and TRBJ2-7; D remains ambiguous. The germline V gene encodes CDR1 MDHEN and CDR2 SYDVKM. V was cut by 2 bases and J by 6 bases, with 17 bases left in between. This CDR3 is 15 amino acids long. CDR3 sequence reads: CASSLNWGRAAEQYF. Here the CDR3 DNA reads TGTGCCAGCAGTTTAAATTGGGGTCGAGCCGCCGAGCAGTACTTC. Together with reference TRBV28 and TRBJ2-7, the CDR3 gives the full variable domain: DVKVTQSSRYLVKRTGEKVFLECVQDMDHENMFWYRQDPGLGLRLIYFSYDVKMKEKGDIPEGYSVSREKKERFSLILESASTNQTSMYLCASSLNWGRAAEQYFGPGTRLTVT.